These 19 T cell receptor beta chains were sequenced from one sample in a study of blood T cells in healthy people across ages (dated by TCRdb to about 2015). The library was prepared using 5' RACE. The sample was run on an Illumina HiSeq 2500. A second about 7 to 11 cycle PCR used a sample-barcoded 5' primer and a J-beta primer mix. TCRdb took the public reads, trimmed them with fastp at Q25, ran MiXCR for clone calling and kept in-frame beta chains. Each entry is one CDR3 protein sequence, shown with its most common DNA and genes. The sample profile shows about 1.6 million distinct CDR3 sequences; roughly a third of them were found once. The ten most abundant clones make up approximately 10% of the sample. The sample comprised blood. The receptors were sampled from a woman aged 25-40 years in good health.

This chain uses TRBV11-2 with TRBJ2-3, with D unclear. With 0 bases removed from V and 5 bases from J, the gap between germline ends came to 6 bases. The CDR3 has 13 amino acids. The germline CDR1 and CDR2 sequences are SGHAT and FQNNGV. Here the CDR3 reads CASSLEIRDTQYF. The CDR3 region has the DNA TGTGCCAGCAGCTTAGAAATTAGAGATACGCAGTATTTT.

V gene TRBV3-1 combines with J gene TRBJ1-2, with D unresolved. Trimming took 0 bases from V and 4 from J, leaving 12 bases between them. This CDR3 has 15 residues. The germline V gene encodes CDR1 LGHDT and CDR2 YNNKEL (reference sequence). CDR3 DNA: TGTGCCAGCAGCCAAGATCCTAACAGATTCTATGGCTACACCTTC. Translating it yields CASSQDPNRFYGYTF.

The rearrangement uses TRBV11-2 and TRBJ2-7, with a tentative D call TRBD1 (6 bases). Trimming took off 7 bases at V and 2 bases at J, with 24 bases between the two ends. The germline V gene encodes CDR1 SGHAT and CDR2 FQNNGV. The CDR3 extends over 17 amino acids. CDR3 sequence reads: CASNTLVMGAATYEQYF. In nucleotides, the CDR3 is TGTGCCAGCAACACACTAGTCATGGGGGCGGCAACCTACGAGCAGTACTTC.

This clonotype was found many times. The chain carries TRBV5-1 and TRBJ1-5; D ambiguous. Germline CDR1 is SGHRS and CDR2 is YFSETQ. Between the trimmed V and J ends, which lost 0 bases and 4 bases, there was a span of 5 bases. The CDR3 is made up of 13 amino acids. The DNA for the CDR3 is TGCGCCAGCAGCTTGGACATAAATCAGCCCCAGCATTTT. As protein: CASSLDINQPQHF.

The chain links TRBV9 to TRBJ1-2, with 7 bases identical to TRBD1. V was clipped by 3 bases and J by 4 bases; unmatched bases: 9. This CDR3 spans 15 amino acids. Germline V gene sequence: CDR1 SGDLS, CDR2 YYNGEE. CDR3 nucleotides: TGTGCCAGCAGCGCCAGGGACAGTTCGTCCTATGGCTACACCTTC. This encodes CASSARDSSSYGYTF.

The V call is TRBV9, the J call TRBJ2-3, with TRBD2 matching 12 bases. The ends lost 1 base at V and 6 bases at J; junction bases unmatched: 3. CDR1 is SGDLS, CDR2 YYNGEE, per germline. The CDR3 totals 15 residues. The CDR3 DNA reads TGTGCCAGCAGCGTAACTAGCGGGAGGATGGATACGCAGTATTTT. It encodes CASSVTSGRMDTQYF.

This clonotype has a handful of counts. The chain employs TRBV5-5 and TRBJ1-2, with D tentatively TRBD1 (6 bases). Trimming removed 1 base at V and 8 bases at J, with 24 bases between. The CDR3 extends over 17 amino acids. CDR1 and CDR2 (germline): SGHKS, YYEKEE (reference sequence). The CDR3 DNA reads TGTGCCAGCAGCTTGTGGGGCCCTTCACGGGGGCATAACGGCTACACCTTC. It codes for CASSLWGPSRGHNGYTF.

This clonotype was detected a few times. V usage is TRBV20-1 and J usage is TRBJ2-1, with D perhaps matching TRBD2 (5 bases). The germline V and J ends were trimmed by 3 bases and 15 bases, with 12 bases remaining between them. From germline, CDR1 is DFQATT and CDR2 SNEGSKA (reference sequence). This CDR3 comprises 10 residues. CDR3 DNA sequence: TGCAGTGCTAGGACTATTGAGTTGTTCTTC. Translated, it gives CSARTIELFF.

V is TRBV9 and J is TRBJ2-6; TRBD1 matches 7 bases. This CDR3 comprises 13 residues. The ends lost 3 bases at V and 11 bases at J; junction bases unmatched: 5. Looked up from germline, CDR1 is SGDLS and CDR2 is YYNGEE. DNA of the CDR3: TGTGCCAGCAGCGCCAGGGGGTCGGACGTCCTGACTTTC. This gives the protein CASSARGSDVLTF. The variable domain in full, with the rest retrieved from reference TRBV9 and TRBJ2-6, is DSGVTQTPKHLITATGQRVTLRCSPRSGDLSVYWYQQSLDQGLQFLIQYYNGEERAKGNILERFSAQQFPDLHSELNLSSLELGDSALYFCASSARGSDVLTFGAGSRLTVL.

This rearrangement joins TRBV13 to TRBJ2-2, with 12 bases fitting TRBD2. This CDR3 has 16 amino acids. Germline V gene lookup returns CDR1 PRHDT and CDR2 FYEKMQ (reference sequence). Germline trimming cut 2 bases from V and 6 bases from J; bases unmatched to any gene: 4. The CDR3 loop reads CASSLFTSGGPGELFF. Here the CDR3 DNA reads TGTGCCAGCAGCTTATTTACTAGCGGGGGGCCCGGGGAGCTGTTTTTT.

Concerning this clonotype: This clone may be a read error of a much larger clone one base away. This sequence joins TRBV29-1 and TRBJ2-7; 8 bases are a match to TRBD2. The J call may be wrong; the DNA end is better matched by TRBJ2-5. The CDR3 covers 14 residues. Looked up from germline, CDR1 is SQVTM and CDR2 is ANQGSEA. The CDR3 reads CSPAAIGGGETQYF. In DNA, the CDR3 is TGCAGCCCTGCAGCCATCGGGGGGGGAGAGACCCAGTACTTC.

This clonotype came up a few times. The chain combines TRBV3-1 with TRBJ2-5, with D unresolved. The germline CDR1 and CDR2 sequences are LGHDT and YNNKEL (reference sequence). The CDR3 is 13 residues long. V was clipped by 2 bases and J by 5 bases, with 9 bases between them. Here the CDR3 reads CASSQLGKETQYF. The CDR3 DNA sequence: TGTGCCAGCAGCCAACTAGGCAAGGAGACCCAGTACTTC.

The V and J genes are TRBV27 and TRBJ2-5, with unresolved D. The CDR3 sequence is 14 residues long. With 5 bases removed from V and 5 bases from J, the gap between germline ends came to 15 bases. Germline CDR1 MNHEY, CDR2 SMNVEV (reference sequence). CDR3 region: CASSKYGVSETQYF. The CDR3 DNA sequence: TGTGCCAGCAGTAAATACGGCGTCTCGGAGACCCAGTACTTC.

The rearrangement joins TRBV14 to TRBJ2-1, with TRBD2 matching over 9 bases. The ends lost 3 bases at V and 6 bases at J; junction bases unmatched: 9. CDR3 size: 16 residues. CDR1 and CDR2 (germline): SGHDN, FVKESK. CDR3 loop: CASSQIGLALVNEQFF. For the CDR3, the DNA is TGTGCCAGCAGCCAGATTGGACTAGCGCTTGTCAATGAGCAGTTCTTC.

This clonotype turned up a few times. The junction departs from germline at one end; a sequencing error may be responsible. This chain joins TRBV5-1 and TRBJ2-5; maybe TRBD2 (5 bases). Germline assignment: CDR1 SGHRS and CDR2 YFSETQ. The length of the CDR3 is 15 residues. The CDR3 is CASSLVGRDQETQYF. CDR3 DNA sequence: TGTGCCAGCAGCTTAGTTGGCCGGGATCAAGAGACCCAGTACTTC.

The chain recombines TRBV11-2 with TRBJ1-2; no clear D. CDR3 length equals 14 residues. Trimming cost V 0 bases and J 5 bases, with 10 bases left between them. From germline, CDR1 is SGHAT and CDR2 FQNNGV. Here the CDR3 DNA reads TGTGCCAGCAGCTTAGATCGGGCAGCTTATGGCTACACCTTC. Translating it yields CASSLDRAAYGYTF. Complete variable domain (other parts from reference TRBV11-2 and TRBJ1-2): EAGVAQSPRYKIIEKRQSVAFWCNPISGHATLYWYQQILGQGPKLLIQFQNNGVVDDSQLPKDRFSAERLKGVDSTLKIQPAKLEDSAVYLCASSLDRAAYGYTFGSGTRLTVV.

The rearrangement joins TRBV20-1 to TRBJ2-4, with TRBD1 matching 9 bases. The end of the DNA fits TRBJ2-7 better, so the J call may be wrong. Per germline, CDR1 DFQATT and CDR2 SNEGSKA (reference sequence). This CDR3 has 18 amino acids. CDR3 in amino acids: CSARALKTGQGMNYEQYF. The CDR3 nucleotides read TGCAGTGCTAGAGCTCTTAAGACGGGACAGGGAATGAACTACGAGCAGTACTTC.

The chain couples TRBV28 to TRBJ2-2; 14 bases line up with TRBD2. The CDR3 consists of 21 residues. Germline V gene data show CDR1 as MDHEN and CDR2 as SYDVKM. With 3 bases clipped from V and 3 bases from J, the junction kept 15 bases outside the gene matches. The CDR3 DNA sequence: TGTGCCAGCAGTTTGGGGTCCGGGACTAGCGGGAGAGTTTGGGACACCGGGGAGCTGTTTTTT. This sequence encodes CASSLGSGTSGRVWDTGELFF.

This clonotype was found a few times. The chain uses TRBV10-2 and TRBJ2-7; 11 bases line up with TRBD2. V lost 5 bases, J lost 3 bases, and 6 bases stayed unmatched. This CDR3 is built from 15 residues. The germline V gene has CDR1 WSHSY and CDR2 SAAADI. The CDR3 spells CASSTPGTSGYEQYF. The CDR3 DNA reads as TGCGCCAGCAGTACCCCCGGGACTAGCGGCTACGAGCAGTACTTC.